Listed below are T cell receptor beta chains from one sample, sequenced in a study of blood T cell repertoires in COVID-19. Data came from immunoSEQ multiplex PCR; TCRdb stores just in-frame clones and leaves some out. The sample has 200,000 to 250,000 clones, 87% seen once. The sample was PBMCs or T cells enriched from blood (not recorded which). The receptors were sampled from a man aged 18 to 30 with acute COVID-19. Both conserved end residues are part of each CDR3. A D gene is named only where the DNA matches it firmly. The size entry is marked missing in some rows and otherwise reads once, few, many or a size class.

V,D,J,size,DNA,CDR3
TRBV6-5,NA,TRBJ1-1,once,TGTGCCAGCAGTTACTCGACAAACCGGAACACTGAAGCTTTCTTT,CASSYSTNRNTEAFF
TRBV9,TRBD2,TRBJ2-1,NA,TGTGCCAGCAGCGTAGTGCTAGCGGGAGTGAATGAGCAGTTCTTC,CASSVVLAGVNEQFF
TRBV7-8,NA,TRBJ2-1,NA,TGTGCCAGCAGCCGACCGGGGTTTGAGCAGTTCTTC,CASSRPGFEQFF
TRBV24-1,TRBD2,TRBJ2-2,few,TGTGCCACCAGAGGACTAGCGCGAGGGGAAGGGGAGCTGTTTTTT,CATRGLARGEGELFF
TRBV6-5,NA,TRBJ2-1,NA,TGTGCCAGCAGTTACTCGGCGGGGAGCTCCTACAATGAGCAGTTCTTC,CASSYSAGSSYNEQFF
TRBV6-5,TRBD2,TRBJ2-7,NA,TGTGCCAGCAGTAAAAAGACTAGCGGACTCGGGGAGCAGTACTTC,CASSKKTSGLGEQYF
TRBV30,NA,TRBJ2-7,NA,TGTGCCTGGAGTTGGGGGGGCAACGAGCAGTACTTC,CAWSWGGNEQYF
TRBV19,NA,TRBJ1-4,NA,TGTGCCAGTAGTACCCGACAGTTAGGTAATGAAAAACTGTTTTTT,CASSTRQLGNEKLFF
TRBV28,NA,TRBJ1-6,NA,TGTGCCAGCAGTTTACCAGGCAGAGCCCCTAATTCACCCCTCCACTTT,CASSLPGRAPNSPLHF
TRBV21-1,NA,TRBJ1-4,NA,TGTGCCAGCAGCAAAGCCTCCCGACCGGACAGAACTAATGAAAAACTGTTTTTT,CASSKASRPDRTNEKLFF
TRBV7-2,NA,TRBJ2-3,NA,TGTGCCAGCAGCTTAAGGGGGAACGGAGATACGCAGTATTTT,CASSLRGNGDTQYF
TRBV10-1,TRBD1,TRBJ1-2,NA,TGCGCCACCAGTGAGGACAGGTTGCATGGCTACACCTTC,CATSEDRLHGYTF
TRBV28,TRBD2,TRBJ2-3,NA,TGTGCCAGTACTAGCGTGAGCACAGATACGCAGTATTTT,CASTSVSTDTQYF
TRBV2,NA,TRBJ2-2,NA,TGTGCCAGCAGTCTGGGGCGCACCGGGGAGCTGTTTTTT,CASSLGRTGELFF
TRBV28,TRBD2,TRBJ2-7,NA,TGTGCCAGCAGCCTCACTAGCGACTCCTACGAGCAGTACTTC,CASSLTSDSYEQYF
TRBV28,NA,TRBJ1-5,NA,TGTGCCAGCAGTTTTCGGGAGAGCAATCAGCCCCAGCATTTT,CASSFRESNQPQHF
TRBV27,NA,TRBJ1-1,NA,TGTGCCAGCAGTTTATCATGGTCACAAACAGACACTGAAGCTTTCTTT,CASSLSWSQTDTEAFF
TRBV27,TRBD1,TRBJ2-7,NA,TGTGCCAGCAGCCCCAGGACAGGGGTAGCCTACGAGCAGTACTTC,CASSPRTGVAYEQYF
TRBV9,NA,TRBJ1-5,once,TGTGCCAGCAGCCTCCGACAGAATCAGCCCCAGCATTTT,CASSLRQNQPQHF
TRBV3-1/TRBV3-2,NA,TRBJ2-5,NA,TGTGCCAGCAGCCAGGACTTCTCACCCGCATCCCAGTACTTC,CASSQDFSPASQYF
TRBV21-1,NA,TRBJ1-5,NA,TGTGCCAGCAGCATAGGCGGGACAGGGGGCGAATATAGCAATCAGCCCCAGCATTTT,CASSIGGTGGEYSNQPQHF
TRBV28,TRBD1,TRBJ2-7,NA,TGTGCCAGCAGTTGGATGGACAGGGGGTACGAGCAGTACTTC,CASSWMDRGYEQYF
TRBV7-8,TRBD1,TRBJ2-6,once,TGTGCCAGCAGCGAACAGGGGTTATACTCTGGGGCCAACGTCCTGACTTTC,CASSEQGLYSGANVLTF
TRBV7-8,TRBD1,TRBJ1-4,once,TGTGCCAGCAGCCCACAGGGGGTGGGAGAAAAACTGTTTTTT,CASSPQGVGEKLFF
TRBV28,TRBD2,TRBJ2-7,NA,TGTGCCAGCAGTCCCCCAGCGGGAGTAACTTACGAGCAGTACTTC,CASSPPAGVTYEQYF
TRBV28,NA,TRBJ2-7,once,TGTGCCAGCAGTCAGGGACCTGGGACATTCTACTCCTACGAGCAGTACTTC,CASSQGPGTFYSYEQYF
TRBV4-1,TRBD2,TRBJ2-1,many,TGCGCCAGCAGCCAAGAAACCGGGACTAGGGGTGAGCAGTTCTTC,CASSQETGTRGEQFF
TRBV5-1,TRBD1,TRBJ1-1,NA,TGCGCCAGCAGCCTAGGACAGGGCCGAACGGAAGCTTTCTTT,CASSLGQGRTEAFF
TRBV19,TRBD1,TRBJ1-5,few,TGTGCCCCTGACCTAGGCGGACAGGGGGCGGGCAATCAGCCCCAGCATTTT,CAPDLGGQGAGNQPQHF
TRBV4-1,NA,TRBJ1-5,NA,TGCGCCAGCAGCCAAGGAGGGGGTGGCAATCAGCCCCAGCATTTT,CASSQGGGGNQPQHF
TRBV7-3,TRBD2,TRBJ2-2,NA,TGTGCCAGCAGCTCCGGAGTAGCGGGAGACCCCTACACCGGGGAGCTGTTTTTT,CASSSGVAGDPYTGELFF
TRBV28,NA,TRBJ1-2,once,TGTGCCAGCAGTTTATCCCAAAACTATGGCTACACCTTC,CASSLSQNYGYTF
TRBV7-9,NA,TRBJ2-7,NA,TGTGCCAGCAGCTTTCCAACCGCGGGACTGGAGATCTACGAGCAGTACTTC,CASSFPTAGLEIYEQYF
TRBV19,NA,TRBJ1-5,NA,TGTGCCAGTAGTTTGGGACTGGGGAATCAGCCCCAGCATTTT,CASSLGLGNQPQHF
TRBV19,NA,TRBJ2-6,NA,TGTGCCAGTAGCAGGACATCACGATCTGGGGCCAACGTCCTGACTTTC,CASSRTSRSGANVLTF